The count of the clone carrying this T cell receptor beta chain is one. The length of the CDR3 is 14 residues. Germline V gives CDR1 SEHNR, CDR2 FQNEAQ (reference sequence). Trimming removed 4 bases at V and 1 base at J, with 10 bases between. The data stem from a study of control samples from healthy donors and cancer patients. Profiling relied on immunoSEQ multiplex PCR, and the TCRdb table lists in-frame clones only, not all of them. Of fewer than 20,000 clones listed, about 88% are singletons. The receptor was isolated from a man in his 60s with head and neck cancer. Material: PBMCs. The chain links TRBV7-9 to TRBJ1-1; D ambiguous. CDR3 sequence reads: CASSSIERNTEAFF. CDR3 sequence (DNA): TGTGCCAGCAGCTCAATAGAAAGGAACACTGAAGCTTTCTTT.